These T cell receptor beta chains were read from a single sample in a study of blood T cell repertoires in COVID-19. Sequencing was performed with immunoSEQ multiplex PCR; in TCRdb, only in-frame clones are kept and a portion is missing. The table has about 68,000 clones, 90% to 95% seen once; the top ten hold 7.3%. The specimen was peripheral blood. These receptors were collected from a man aged 35 to 55 with COVID-19, enrolled during active disease. Each CDR3 is given with its conserved first and last residue. The D gene is left open where the match is weak. Clone size is shown for a subset of rows, as once, few, many or a class of expanded clone.

clone_size | j_call | d_call | v_call | cdr3_aa | cdr3_nt
NA | TRBJ2-1 | TRBD2 | TRBV28 | CATVAGGPFEQFF | TGTGCCACAGTAGCGGGGGGGCCGTTTGAGCAGTTCTTC
NA | TRBJ2-3 | NA | TRBV5-1 | CASSEWGGGAADPSTDTQYF | TGCGCCAGCTCCGAGTGGGGAGGAGGGGCGGCCGATCCAAGCACAGATACGCAGTATTTT
NA | TRBJ2-3 | TRBD2 | TRBV10-1 | CASRGTSGGAGTDTQYF | TGCGCCAGCAGAGGGACTAGCGGGGGGGCCGGCACAGATACGCAGTATTTT
NA | TRBJ2-5 | NA | TRBV5-1 | CASSLGGSGTGETQYF | TGCGCCAGCAGCTTGGGGGGTTCGGGCACAGGGGAGACCCAGTACTTC
NA | TRBJ1-5 | NA | TRBV15 | CATSRDRGLNQPQHF | TGTGCCACCAGCAGAGATAGGGGTCTGAATCAGCCCCAGCATTTT
NA | TRBJ1-6 | NA | TRBV29-1 | CSVRNNSPLHF | TGCAGTGTGAGGAATAATTCACCCCTCCACTTT
few | TRBJ2-7 | TRBD1 | TRBV3-1/TRBV3-2 | CASSQMFGDREFYEQYF | TGTGCCAGCAGCCAAATGTTCGGGGACAGGGAATTCTACGAGCAGTACTTC
NA | TRBJ1-2 | TRBD1 | TRBV11-1 | CASSPGQGALGYTF | TGTGCCAGCAGCCCGGGACAGGGGGCGTTGGGCTACACCTTC
NA | TRBJ1-3 | NA | TRBV3-1/TRBV3-2 | CASRGRGFFSGNTIYF | TGTGCCAGTAGGGGAAGGGGGTTCTTCTCTGGAAACACCATATATTTT
NA | TRBJ2-3 | NA | TRBV6-5 | CASRTVSSTDTQYF | TGTGCCAGCAGGACAGTGAGTAGCACAGATACGCAGTATTTT
few | TRBJ2-1 | NA | TRBV5-1 | CASSLGQGYNEQFF | TGCGCCAGCAGCTTGGGGCAGGGGTACAATGAGCAGTTCTTC
NA | TRBJ2-7 | NA | TRBV6-2/TRBV6-3 | CASSRALEGEQYF | TGTGCCAGCAGTAGAGCCTTGGAGGGCGAGCAGTACTTC
NA | TRBJ2-1 | TRBD2 | TRBV25-1 | CASSVAAGGPGEQFF | TGTGCCAGCAGTGTTGCAGCGGGGGGGCCGGGTGAGCAGTTCTTC
NA | TRBJ1-2 | NA | TRBV7-2 | CASNPGGGVYYGYTF | TGTGCCAGCAACCCAGGCGGGGGGGTCTACTATGGCTACACCTTC
NA | TRBJ2-5 | TRBD1 | TRBV28 | CATGTGSRGSETQYF | TGTGCCACAGGGACAGGGTCTAGGGGCAGCGAGACCCAGTACTTC
NA | TRBJ2-7 | NA | TRBV19 | CASSITSDYEQYF | TGTGCCAGTAGTATCACCAGTGACTACGAGCAGTACTTC
NA | TRBJ2-2 | TRBD1 | TRBV2 | CASSLGTARSGELFF | TGTGCCAGCAGCCTCGGGACAGCTAGGTCCGGGGAGCTGTTTTTT
NA | TRBJ2-5 | NA | TRBV11-3 | CASSLSAEETQYF | TGTGCCAGCAGCTTATCAGCGGAAGAGACCCAGTACTTC
once | TRBJ1-1 | NA | TRBV7-6 | CASSLADLDTEAFF | TGTGCCAGCAGCTTAGCGGACTTGGACACTGAAGCTTTCTTT
NA | TRBJ1-1 | NA | TRBV6-1 | CASSERADEGGDTEAFF | TGTGCCAGCAGTGAGAGGGCTGACGAAGGGGGGGACACTGAAGCTTTCTTT
NA | TRBJ1-2 | NA | TRBV5-6 | CASSGQRGADGYTF | TGTGCCAGCAGCGGCCAACGGGGGGCCGATGGCTACACCTTC
NA | TRBJ2-5 | TRBD1 | TRBV5-4 | CASSPGQGQETQYF | TGTGCCAGCAGCCCGGGACAGGGCCAAGAGACCCAGTACTTC
NA | TRBJ2-5 | NA | TRBV19 | CASRRVGEGAQYF | TGTGCCAGTCGCAGGGTAGGGGAGGGGGCCCAGTACTTC
NA | TRBJ1-6 | NA | TRBV28 | CASSLGQVLTSLHF | TGTGCCAGCAGTTTAGGCCAGGTTCTTACGTCCCTCCACTTT
once | TRBJ2-3 | NA | TRBV19 | CASSISAGADTQYF | TGTGCCAGTAGTATATCCGCGGGCGCAGATACGCAGTATTTT
NA | TRBJ2-7 | TRBD2 | TRBV5-1 | CASSSRGDGEQYF | TGCGCCAGCAGCTCACGGGGGGATGGAGAGCAGTACTTC
NA | TRBJ1-1 | TRBD1 | TRBV30 | CATGQGNTEAFF | TGTGCCACGGGACAGGGCAACACTGAAGCTTTCTTT
NA | TRBJ2-2 | TRBD1 | TRBV5-1 | CASSLAGQGNTGELFF | TGCGCCAGCAGCTTGGCCGGACAGGGGAACACCGGGGAGCTGTTTTTT
NA | TRBJ2-1 | NA | TRBV5-4 | CASSLVPGVIYNEQFF | TGTGCCAGCAGCTTGGTCCCAGGGGTAATCTACAATGAGCAGTTCTTC
NA | TRBJ1-4 | NA | TRBV15 | CATSRTLAGTSKATNEKLFF | TGTGCCACCAGCAGGACCCTAGCCGGGACAAGTAAAGCAACTAATGAAAAACTGTTTTTT
NA | TRBJ1-5 | TRBD1 | TRBV27 | CASRQGGNNQPQHF | TGTGCCAGCAGGCAGGGGGGTAACAATCAGCCCCAGCATTTT
NA | TRBJ1-3 | NA | TRBV30 | CAWGLLGSGNTIYF | TGTGCCTGGGGACTCCTCGGCTCTGGAAACACCATATATTTT
NA | TRBJ1-2 | NA | TRBV7-2 | CASSFKGDLGYTF | TGTGCCAGCAGCTTCAAGGGGGATTTGGGCTACACCTTC
NA | TRBJ1-1 | TRBD1 | TRBV10-3 | CAIKSTGGPEAFF | TGTGCCATCAAATCAACAGGGGGGCCTGAAGCTTTCTTT
NA | TRBJ1-2 | NA | TRBV2 | CASITGNYGYTF | TGTGCCAGCATTACAGGGAACTATGGCTACACCTTC
NA | TRBJ2-5 | NA | TRBV19 | CASSVQETQYF | TGTGCCAGTAGCGTTCAAGAGACCCAGTACTTC
NA | TRBJ1-1 | NA | TRBV7-6 | CASSLARDMNTEAFF | TGTGCCAGCAGCTTAGCCAGGGACATGAACACTGAAGCTTTCTTT
NA | TRBJ2-2 | NA | TRBV5-1 | CASSLLGAGGELFF | TGCGCCAGCAGCTTGTTGGGGGCCGGCGGGGAGCTGTTTTTT
NA | TRBJ2-1 | NA | TRBV7-2 | CASSFAGSYNEQFF | TGTGCCAGCAGCTTTGCGGGATCCTACAATGAGCAGTTCTTC
NA | TRBJ2-5 | TRBD2 | TRBV24-1 | CATSDLRAGGPKETQYF | TGTGCCACCAGTGATTTGAGAGCGGGGGGTCCCAAAGAGACCCAGTACTTC
NA | TRBJ1-1 | TRBD1 | TRBV30 | CAWSAGGTGHREAFF | TGTGCCTGGAGTGCTGGCGGGACAGGCCATAGAGAAGCTTTCTTT
NA | TRBJ2-5 | TRBD2 | TRBV5-1 | CASSLVVTSGQETQYF | TGCGCCAGCAGCTTGGTTGTCACTAGCGGACAAGAGACCCAGTACTTC
NA | TRBJ2-1 | TRBD2 | TRBV5-1 | CASSLGPSGGAHYNEQFF | TGCGCCAGCAGCTTGGGGCCTAGCGGGGGGGCGCACTACAATGAGCAGTTCTTC
NA | TRBJ1-3 | NA | TRBV25-1 | CASSEPSRTGSSGNTIYF | TGTGCCAGCAGTGAACCCTCCCGGACGGGGAGCTCTGGAAACACCATATATTTT
NA | TRBJ1-1 | NA | TRBV19 | CASSDRLGTEAFF | TGTGCCAGTAGTGACAGACTGGGCACTGAAGCTTTCTTT
NA | TRBJ2-1 | TRBD2 | TRBV5-1 | CASSTSSGDNEQFF | TGCGCCAGCAGTACCTCTAGCGGGGACAATGAGCAGTTCTTC
NA | TRBJ1-3 | NA | TRBV5-5 | CASSLAPSKSSGNTIYF | TGTGCCAGCAGCTTGGCCCCTTCCAAGAGCTCTGGAAACACCATATATTTT
NA | TRBJ2-1 | TRBD2 | TRBV6-5 | CASSRTSGVNEQFF | TGTGCCAGCAGTCGGACTAGCGGGGTTAATGAGCAGTTCTTC
NA | TRBJ2-1 | NA | TRBV10-3 | CAISDTETNEQFF | TGTGCCATCAGTGATACAGAGACCAATGAGCAGTTCTTC